What follows are 17 T cell receptor beta chains derived from one specimen sequenced in a study of T cell responses to AZD1222 COVID-19 vaccine. Repertoires were generated with immunoSEQ multiplex PCR, while TCRdb's copy carries only in-frame clones and drops some. The data show around 100,000 clones, 85% to 95% seen once. Here the sequenced sample was peripheral blood, taken on day 0 of AZD1222 vaccination. The receptors were gathered from an adult in good health.

V is TRBV19 and J is TRBJ1-1; a possible D gene is TRBD1 (6 bases). The V end lost 3 bases, the J end lost 8 bases, and 16 bases lay between the germline ends. The V gene's germline CDR1 is LNHDA and CDR2 SQIVND (reference sequence). The CDR3 length is 14 residues. CDR3: CASSIAPRGREAFF. In nucleotides, the CDR3 is TGTGCCAGTAGTATCGCCCCAAGGGGGAGGGAAGCTTTCTTT.

V is TRBV5-8 and J is TRBJ2-1; D perhaps matches TRBD1 (6 bases). Trimming removed 2 bases at V and 2 bases at J, with 11 bases between. In germline, CDR1 is SGHTS, CDR2 YDEGEE. This CDR3 spans 15 amino acids. The CDR3 DNA follows: TGTGCCAGCAGCTTAGGGGGTCCAACCTACAATGAGCAGTTCTTC. It is translated as CASSLGGPTYNEQFF.

The DNA for the CDR3 is TGTGCCAGTAGACCTAGTAGCAGCCAGAATCAGCCCCAGCATTTT. Translating it yields CASRPSSSQNQPQHF. This chain connects TRBV19 to TRBJ1-5; D remains ambiguous. The CDR3 contains 15 residues. Germline V gives CDR1 LNHDA, CDR2 SQIVND (reference sequence). The V end lost 6 bases, the J end lost 4 bases, and 16 bases lay between the germline ends. The whole variable domain, remainder taken from reference TRBV19 and TRBJ1-5, is DGGITQSPKYLFRKEGQNVTLSCEQNLNHDAMYWYRQDPGQGLRLIYYSQIVNDFQKGDIAEGYSVSREKKESFPLTVTSAQKNPTAFYLCASRPSSSQNQPQHFGDGTRLSIL.

The chain carries TRBV29-1 and TRBJ2-2; weak D call: TRBD2 (5 bases). Germline CDR1 reads SQVTM; CDR2 reads ANQGSEA. V was pared by 4 bases and J by 1 base, with 7 bases between. The CDR3 extends over 13 amino acids. The CDR3 region is CSVVGENTGELFF. The CDR3 DNA reads as TGCAGCGTTGTCGGGGAGAACACCGGGGAGCTGTTTTTT.

As DNA, the CDR3 is TGCAGCGTCTGGACCATGGGAACCGGGGAGCTGTTTTTT. It specifies CSVWTMGTGELFF. The chain couples TRBV29-1 to TRBJ2-2; no reliable D call. The CDR3 has 13 amino acids. CDR1 is SQVTM, CDR2 ANQGSEA, per germline. The ends were cut back, 6 bases at V and 5 bases at J, with 13 bases in the middle.

The chain joins TRBV7-2 to TRBJ1-3; D may be TRBD1 (6 bases). CDR1 and CDR2 (germline): SGHTA, FQGNSA. The germline V and J ends were trimmed by 5 bases and 9 bases, with 23 bases remaining between them. This CDR3 comprises 16 residues. CDR3 DNA sequence: TGTGCCAGCAGCCCCAGGCAGGGGTCTACCTTTAGCACCATATATTTT. This encodes CASSPRQGSTFSTIYF.

The chain combines TRBV9 with TRBJ2-1; the D gene is possibly TRBD1 (6 bases). CDR3 size: 14 residues. V lost 2 bases, J lost 6 bases, and 12 bases lay in between. The germline V gene encodes CDR1 SGDLS and CDR2 YYNGEE. For the CDR3, the DNA is TGTGCCAGCAGCGTCCCGACAGGAAGCAATGAGCAGTTCTTC. Translated: CASSVPTGSNEQFF.

This clone was picked up a small number of times. The genes are TRBV28 and TRBJ2-7; TRBD1 matches at 9 bases. CDR3 length equals 17 residues. CDR1 and CDR2 (germline): MDHEN, SYDVKM. J was trimmed by 3 bases and V by 5 bases; bases with no gene match: 14. The CDR3 here is CASSPTTGTGPHYEQYF. The CDR3, as DNA: TGTGCCAGCAGTCCCACGACCGGGACAGGGCCTCACTACGAGCAGTACTTC. Using reference TRBV28 and TRBJ2-7 for the parts outside the CDR3, the full variable domain is DVKVTQSSRYLVKRTGEKVFLECVQDMDHENMFWYRQDPGLGLRLIYFSYDVKMKEKGDIPEGYSVSREKKERFSLILESASTNQTSMYLCASSPTTGTGPHYEQYFGPGTRLTVT.

This clone came up once. The CDR3 here is CASSAPPDRASTEAFF. CDR3 bases: TGTGCCAGTAGTGCCCCCCCAGACAGGGCCAGCACTGAAGCTTTCTTT. This chain links TRBV19 with TRBJ1-1; 7 bases are a match to TRBD1. The CDR3 has 16 amino acids. Germline CDR1 reads LNHDA; CDR2 reads SQIVND (reference sequence). Trimming removed 5 bases from V and 4 bases from J; junction bases left unmatched: 13.

With regard to this clone: The junction differs from germline at one of its ends, possibly a read error. V and J are TRBV7-9 and TRBJ2-1; 8 nucleotides agree with TRBD2. The CDR3 totals 13 residues. Per the germline V gene, CDR1 is SEHNR and CDR2 is FQNEAQ (reference sequence). The CDR3 sequence is CASSLISGSRDVF. The CDR3 DNA sequence: TGTGCCAGCAGCTTAATAAGCGGGAGTCGCGACGTCTTC.

V and J are TRBV3-1 (or the pseudogene TRBV3-2) and TRBJ2-5; D is possibly TRBD1 (6 bases). This CDR3 comprises 15 residues. V shed 2 bases and J shed 5 bases, with 15 bases lying between them. Germline loops: CDR1 LGHDT, CDR2 YNNKEL (reference sequence). The CDR3 nucleotides are TGTGCCAGCAGCCAACCTATAACAGGGACGGAGACCCAGTACTTC. Amino acids: CASSQPITGTETQYF.

This chain connects TRBV10-3 to TRBJ1-1, with 10 bases that match TRBD1. Per the germline V gene, CDR1 is ENHRY and CDR2 is SYGVKD. The CDR3 length is 13 residues. J gave up 3 bases and V 6 bases, and 1 base lay outside the gene matches. CDR3 DNA sequence: TGTGCCATCAGGGGGACAGGGGACACTGAAGCTTTCTTT. This encodes CAIRGTGDTEAFF.

J is TRBJ2-1 and V is TRBV19, with 8 bases that match TRBD2. Germline CDR1 and CDR2: LNHDA and SQIVND (reference sequence). The CDR3 totals 15 residues. V lost 5 bases to trimming and J lost 1 base; unmatched junction nucleotides: 4. The CDR3 here is CASSDTSGSYNEQFF. The CDR3 DNA follows: TGTGCCAGTAGTGATACTAGCGGATCCTACAATGAGCAGTTCTTC.

The chain joins TRBV6-5 to TRBJ1-1; D is perhaps TRBD1 (6 bases). The V gene's germline CDR1 is MNHEY and CDR2 SVGAGI. Trimming removed 2 bases at V and 6 bases at J, with 10 bases between. This CDR3 is 13 amino acids long. CDR3 coding DNA: TGTGCCAGCAGTTACAGGGGGGGGGCTGAAGCTTTCTTT. As protein: CASSYRGGAEAFF.

The CDR3 reads CASSTGQVRGYTF. Here the CDR3 DNA reads TGTGCCAGCAGTACGGGACAGGTGAGGGGCTACACCTTC. The chain carries TRBV12-3 or TRBV12-4 and TRBJ1-2; TRBD1 agrees at 8 bases. The CDR3 is 13 amino acids. V was pared by 5 bases and J by 8 bases, with 7 bases of the junction left unmatched.

The chain links TRBV18 to TRBJ1-2; maybe TRBD1 (5 bases). CDR1 and CDR2 (germline): KGHSH, LQKENI. The CDR3 runs 13 residues. V was pared by 3 bases and J by 8 bases, with 13 bases between. The CDR3 spells CASSPPGVSGYTF. DNA of the CDR3: TGTGCCAGCTCACCTCCGGGGGTCTCAGGCTACACCTTC.

The chain is built from TRBV11-2 and TRBJ2-3, with 10 nucleotides matching TRBD2. Germline CDR1 reads SGHAT; CDR2 reads FQNNGV. The CDR3 loop spans 16 amino acids. J was trimmed by 5 bases and V by 4 bases; bases with no gene match: 9. In DNA, the CDR3 is TGTGCCAGCAGCTCTGGACTAGCGGACTTCCGAGATACGCAGTATTTT. Its protein product is CASSSGLADFRDTQYF.